The TCR beta chain under discussion was sequenced for a study of T-cell reconstitution after alpha-beta-depleted transplantation in children. Study-wide results and limits: Expanded graft clones, several hundred of them, were reportedly the source of alpha-beta T cells about two months after transplant. A year had passed since transplant, and T-cell counts and diversity by then came mostly from newly produced T cells. For some patients, TCRbeta diversity was high at day 60 because of recipient T cells and thymic progenitors that survived.

Remarks on this clonotype: Its antigen is undetermined. Relative to the germline gene, one junction end is altered; a read error may explain this.

The CDR3 sequence is 16 residues long. CDR1 MGHRA and CDR2 YSYEKL come from the germline V gene. Preparation of the TCRbeta library used unique molecular identifiers. One entry per CDR3 protein results from TCRdb running MiXCR on the PCR reads. The sample records about 310,000 distinct CDR3 sequences, around 20% being singletons. This chain joins TRBV4-1 and TRBJ1-4, with TRBD1 identical over 9 bases. This receptor was identified in a male patient younger than 18 who had a stem cell transplant for acute lymphoblastic leukemia, so the T cells may come from the graft donor. The material was PBMCs, mostly from graft donor cells, obtained 180 days after TCRalphabeta/CD19-depleted stem cell transplant. This CDR3 is CASSRTSGQGNQKLFF. The CDR3 DNA reads as TGCGCCAGCAGCCGCACGTCGGGACAGGGTAATCAAAAACTGTTTTTT.